The T cell receptor (beta chain) under discussion was sequenced for a study of blood T cell repertoires in COVID-19. Study-level information: Donors in the United States, Italy and Spain gave samples during acute or convalescent COVID-19. T cells, B-cell-depleted T cells, or PBMCs provided the cDNA or gDNA that served as material.

CDR1 is SGHVS, CDR2 FQNEAQ, per germline. Trimming took 2 bases from V and 5 from J; bases not matched to a gene: 5. The CDR3 extends over 14 amino acids. Sequenced by immunoSEQ multiplex PCR; TCRdb stores in-frame clones only, minus some. The sample consists of fewer than 70,000 clones, around nine tenths of them appearing once. The sequencing sample was made of peripheral blood. This chain links TRBV7-8 with TRBJ2-7; 8 bases map to TRBD1. This TCR derives from a human donor in a cohort sampled during active COVID-19. The DNA for the CDR3 is TGTGCCAGCAGCTTACAGGGGGCTGGCCACGAGCAGTACTTC. This sequence encodes CASSLQGAGHEQYF.